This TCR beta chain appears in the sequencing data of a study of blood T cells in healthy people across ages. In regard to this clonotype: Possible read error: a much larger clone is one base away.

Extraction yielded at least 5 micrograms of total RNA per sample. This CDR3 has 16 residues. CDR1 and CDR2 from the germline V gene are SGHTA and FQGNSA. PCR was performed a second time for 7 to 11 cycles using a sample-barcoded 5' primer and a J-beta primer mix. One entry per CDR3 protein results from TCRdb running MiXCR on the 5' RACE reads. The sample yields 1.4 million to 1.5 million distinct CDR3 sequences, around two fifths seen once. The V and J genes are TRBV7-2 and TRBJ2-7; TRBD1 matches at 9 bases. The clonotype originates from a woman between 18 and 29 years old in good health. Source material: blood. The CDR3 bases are TGTGCCGGCAGCCCATATCGGGACAGGGTTTCTCACGAGCAGTACTTC. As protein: CAGSPYRDRVSHEQYF.